This T cell receptor (beta chain) was sequenced for a study of blood T cell repertoires in COVID-19. Study information: T cells, B-cell-depleted T cells, or PBMCs supplied cDNA or gDNA.

CDR1 SGHRS and CDR2 YFSETQ come from the germline V gene. The V gene lost 5 bases and the J gene lost 6 bases, with 12 bases spanning the gap. The CDR3 length is 14 residues. Authors' data handling: Amplification of reference gene primers was used by the study to estimate nucleated cell counts. Repertoires were generated with immunoSEQ multiplex PCR, while TCRdb's copy carries only in-frame clones and drops some. Clonal size and the V and J genes are those of that table, whereas D and trimming came from the DNA. Of about 370,000 clones in the sample, 80% to 90% were seen once. Sequenced sample: PBMCs or T cells enriched from blood (not recorded which). The clonotype was recovered from a man in his late teens or twenties who had recovered from COVID-19. The rearrangement joins TRBV5-1 to TRBJ1-6; D is uncertain. The CDR3 DNA follows: TGCGCCAGCAGGGACGGAGGAATTAATTCACCCCTCCACTTT. It is translated as CASRDGGINSPLHF.